These T cell receptor beta chains were read from a single sample in a study of cytomegalovirus exposure and HLA in healthy donors. Generated by immunoSEQ multiplex PCR, the TCRdb table keeps only in-frame clones and is missing some. The sample records 350,000 or so clones, 86% being singletons. The sequenced sample consisted of PBMCs. These receptors all come from a woman younger than 30 in good health and CMV-seronegative. CDR3s include the opening cysteine and the closing phenylalanine or tryptophan. A D gene is named only where the DNA matches it firmly. Not all rows give a size; the values are once, few, many and, for expanded clones, a class.

TRBJ2-1	TRBD2	TRBV6-1	-	14	TGTGCCAGCAGTGAAGCGCGGGGGAACAATGAGCAGTTCTTC	CASSEARGNNEQFF
TRBJ2-5	TRBD1	TRBV5-4	-	16	TGTGCCAGCAGCTTGGCCCGACAGGGCCCTCAAGAGACCCAGTACTTC	CASSLARQGPQETQYF
TRBJ2-1	-	TRBV13	-	16	TGTGCCAGCAGCCCCCGGGGGACCGGGAGACTCAATGAGCAGTTCTTC	CASSPRGTGRLNEQFF
TRBJ2-7	TRBD2	TRBV9	few	14	TGTGCCAGCAGCGTGACTAGCGGATCCTACGAGCAGTACTTC	CASSVTSGSYEQYF
TRBJ2-7	-	TRBV5-1	-	16	TGCGCCAGCAGCTCCTCGAGTTGGTTAGATAGCTACGAGCAGTACTTC	CASSSSSWLDSYEQYF
TRBJ2-3	-	TRBV2	-	11	TGTGCCAGCAGTGACTTTCCGCTACAGTATTTT	CASSDFPLQYF
TRBJ2-7	-	TRBV7-9	-	12	TGTGCCAGCAGCGCCGGGACTTACGAGCAGTACTTC	CASSAGTYEQYF
TRBJ2-7	-	TRBV6-5	once	13	TGTGCCAGCAGTTTATCGATATCCGGCGAGCAGTACTTC	CASSLSISGEQYF
TRBJ2-2	-	TRBV6-5	-	15	TGTGCCAGCAGGATATGGACAGCGAACACCGGGGAGCTGTTTTTT	CASRIWTANTGELFF
TRBJ2-3	TRBD1	TRBV2	-	15	TGTGCCAGCAGTGGGACAGGGGGCGACACAGATACGCAGTATTTT	CASSGTGGDTDTQYF
TRBJ2-5	TRBD1	TRBV5-8	once	16	TGTGCCAGCAGCACCCCGGACAGGGGAGGAGGGGAGACCCAGTACTTC	CASSTPDRGGGETQYF
TRBJ1-2	-	TRBV7-2	-	13	TGTGCCAGCAGCTTAGGCAGGAACTATGGCTACACCTTC	CASSLGRNYGYTF
TRBJ1-4	-	TRBV6-6	-	15	TGTGCCAGCAGTTCAGGGAGGTCGGGTAATGAAAAACTGTTTTTT	CASSSGRSGNEKLFF
TRBJ1-1	-	TRBV27	-	13	TGTGCCAGCAGTTTGAAGCTGGACACTGAAGCTTTCTTT	CASSLKLDTEAFF
TRBJ2-2	-	TRBV25-1	-	18	TGTGCCAACAACGGTGATTCTAGTGGGAGAAGGATACACGGGGAGCTGTTTTTT	CANNGDSSGRRIHGELFF
TRBJ2-1	TRBD2	TRBV15	-	14	TGTGCCACCAGCAGAGATCGTGGGACTAGCCGCACAGTCTTC	CATSRDRGTSRTVF
TRBJ2-7	-	TRBV2	-	12	TGTGCCAGCAAGCGCGGGAACTACGAGCAGTACTTC	CASKRGNYEQYF
TRBJ2-2	TRBD2	TRBV7-8	-	15	TGTGCCAGCACCCGCGGGCGGGAGTACGCCGGGGAGCTGTTTTTT	CASTRGREYAGELFF
TRBJ2-3	TRBD1	TRBV7-9	-	15	TGTGCCAGCAGCCGGGGACAGGAAAGCACAGATACGCAGTATTTT	CASSRGQESTDTQYF
TRBJ1-5	TRBD1	TRBV6-5	-	16	TGTGCCAGCAGTTACTCTTCCGGGACAGGGGTTCAGCCCCAGCATTTT	CASSYSSGTGVQPQHF
TRBJ1-3	-	TRBV10-3	few	12	TGTGCCACCCAATCCTCTGGAAACACCATATATTTT	CATQSSGNTIYF
TRBJ2-3	TRBD2	TRBV9	-	19	TGTGCCAGCAGCGTAGGGGGACTAGCGGGAGCGTACCGGACAGATACGCAGTATTTT	CASSVGGLAGAYRTDTQYF
TRBJ2-5	TRBD1	TRBV28	-	16	TGTGCCAGCAGTTTCAAATCGGGACAGGGCGGGGAGACCCAGTACTTC	CASSFKSGQGGETQYF
TRBJ1-3	-	TRBV5-1	-	15	TGCGCCAGCAGCAGAGCCCCTAGCTCTGGAAACACCATATATTTT	CASSRAPSSGNTIYF
TRBJ2-3	-	TRBV28	-	14	TGTGCCAGCAACGTAGGGGCGGTCACAGATACGCAGTATTTT	CASNVGAVTDTQYF
TRBJ2-3	TRBD2	TRBV5-6	-	14	TGTGCCAGCAGCTCTCGACTAGCGGGAGATACGCAGTATTTT	CASSSRLAGDTQYF
TRBJ1-4	TRBD1	TRBV4-1	once	18	TGCGCCAGCAGCCAGCGACAGGGGGCTCCATCAACTAATGAAAAACTGTTTTTT	CASSQRQGAPSTNEKLFF
TRBJ1-1	-	TRBV7-3	-	14	TGTGCCAGCAGCCAGGAGTGGGGGGACACTGAAGCTTTCTTT	CASSQEWGDTEAFF
TRBJ2-7	-	TRBV28	-	12	TGTGCCAGCAATCAGTTCTCCTACGAGCAGTACTTC	CASNQFSYEQYF
TRBJ1-1	-	TRBV2	-	13	TGTGCCAGCAGGACCGACCACGCAGGCGAAGCTTTCTTT	CASRTDHAGEAFF
TRBJ2-7	-	TRBV7-9	-	14	TGTGCCAGCAGCCCTACTAGCCGAGATACGGAGCAGTACTTC	CASSPTSRDTEQYF
TRBJ2-7	TRBD2	TRBV19	-	14	TGTGCCAGTAGTAGAGGACTAGCAGTAGGGGAGCAGTACTTC	CASSRGLAVGEQYF